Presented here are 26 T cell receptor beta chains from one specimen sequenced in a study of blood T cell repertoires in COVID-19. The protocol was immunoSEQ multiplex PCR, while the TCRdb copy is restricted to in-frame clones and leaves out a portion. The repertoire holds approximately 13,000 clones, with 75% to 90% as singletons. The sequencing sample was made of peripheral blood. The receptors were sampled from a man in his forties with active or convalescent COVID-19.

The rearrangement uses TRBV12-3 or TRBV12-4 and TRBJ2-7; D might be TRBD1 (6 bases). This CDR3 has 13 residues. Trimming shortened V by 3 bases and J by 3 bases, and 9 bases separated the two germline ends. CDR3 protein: CASSLGAGYEQYF. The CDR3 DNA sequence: TGTGCCAGCAGTTTGGGGGCGGGCTACGAGCAGTACTTC.

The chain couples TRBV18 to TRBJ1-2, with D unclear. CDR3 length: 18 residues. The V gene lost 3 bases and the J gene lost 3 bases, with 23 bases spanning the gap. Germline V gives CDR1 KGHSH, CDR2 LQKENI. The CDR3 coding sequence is TGTGCCAGCTCACCTGTGGGCTCTACACCCCACTCTCACTATGGCTACACCTTC. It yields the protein CASSPVGSTPHSHYGYTF.

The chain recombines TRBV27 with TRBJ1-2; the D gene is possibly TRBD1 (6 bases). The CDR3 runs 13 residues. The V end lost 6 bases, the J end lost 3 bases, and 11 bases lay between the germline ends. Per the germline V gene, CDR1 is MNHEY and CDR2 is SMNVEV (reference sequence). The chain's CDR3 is CASRNRVDYGYTF. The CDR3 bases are TGTGCCAGCAGGAACAGGGTTGACTATGGCTACACCTTC.

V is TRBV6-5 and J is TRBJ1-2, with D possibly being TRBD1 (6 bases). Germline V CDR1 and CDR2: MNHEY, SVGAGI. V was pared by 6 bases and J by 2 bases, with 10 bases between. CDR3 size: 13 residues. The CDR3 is CASSRTGNYGYTF. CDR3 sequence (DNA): TGTGCCAGCAGCCGAACAGGGAACTATGGCTACACCTTC.

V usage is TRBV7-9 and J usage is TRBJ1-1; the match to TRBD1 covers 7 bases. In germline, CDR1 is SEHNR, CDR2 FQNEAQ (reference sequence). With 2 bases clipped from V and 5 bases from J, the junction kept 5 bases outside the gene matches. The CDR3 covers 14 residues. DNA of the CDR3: TGTGCCAGCAGCTTAACTACAGGGGAGACTGAAGCTTTCTTT. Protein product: CASSLTTGETEAFF.

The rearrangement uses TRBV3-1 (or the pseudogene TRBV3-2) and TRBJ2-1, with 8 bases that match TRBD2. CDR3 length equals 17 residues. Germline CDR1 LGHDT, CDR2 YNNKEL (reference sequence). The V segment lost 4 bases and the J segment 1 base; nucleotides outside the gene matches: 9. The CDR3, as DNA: TGTGCCAGCAGCCGGAAAAGCGGGGGATGGTCCTACAATGAGCAGTTCTTC. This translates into CASSRKSGGWSYNEQFF.

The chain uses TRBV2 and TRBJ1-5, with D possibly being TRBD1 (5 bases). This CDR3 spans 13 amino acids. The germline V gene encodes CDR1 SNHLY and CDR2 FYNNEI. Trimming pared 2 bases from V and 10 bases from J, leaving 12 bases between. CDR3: CASSERTLNPQHF. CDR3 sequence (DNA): TGTGCCAGCAGTGAACGGACATTGAATCCCCAGCATTTT.

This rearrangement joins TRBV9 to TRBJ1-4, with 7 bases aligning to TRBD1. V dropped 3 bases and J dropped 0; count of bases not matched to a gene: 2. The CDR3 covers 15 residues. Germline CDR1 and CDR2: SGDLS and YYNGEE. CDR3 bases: TGTGCCAGCAGCGAGGGGGCGGCAACTAATGAAAAACTGTTTTTT. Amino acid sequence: CASSEGAATNEKLFF.

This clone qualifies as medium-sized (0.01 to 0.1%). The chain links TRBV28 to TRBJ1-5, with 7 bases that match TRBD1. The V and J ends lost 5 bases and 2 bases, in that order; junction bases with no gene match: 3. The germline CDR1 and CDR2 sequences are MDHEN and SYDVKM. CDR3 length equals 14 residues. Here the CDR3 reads CASSRGQGNQPQHF. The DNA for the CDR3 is TGTGCCAGCAGTAGAGGACAGGGCAATCAGCCCCAGCATTTT.

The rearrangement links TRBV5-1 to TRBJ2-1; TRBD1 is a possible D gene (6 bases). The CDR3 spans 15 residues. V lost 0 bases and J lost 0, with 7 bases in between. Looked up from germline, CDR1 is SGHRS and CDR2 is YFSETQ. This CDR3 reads CASSLEGGSYNEQFF. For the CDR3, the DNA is TGCGCCAGCAGCTTGGAAGGGGGCTCCTACAATGAGCAGTTCTTC.

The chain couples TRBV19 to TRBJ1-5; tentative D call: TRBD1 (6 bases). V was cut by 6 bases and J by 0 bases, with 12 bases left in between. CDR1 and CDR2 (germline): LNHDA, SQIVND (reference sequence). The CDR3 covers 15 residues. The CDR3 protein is CASRQGYLSNQPQHF. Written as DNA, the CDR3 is TGTGCCAGTAGACAGGGCTATCTTAGCAATCAGCCCCAGCATTTT. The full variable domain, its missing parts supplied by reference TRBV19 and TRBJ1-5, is DGGITQSPKYLFRKEGQNVTLSCEQNLNHDAMYWYRQDPGQGLRLIYYSQIVNDFQKGDIAEGYSVSREKKESFPLTVTSAQKNPTAFYLCASRQGYLSNQPQHFGDGTRLSIL.

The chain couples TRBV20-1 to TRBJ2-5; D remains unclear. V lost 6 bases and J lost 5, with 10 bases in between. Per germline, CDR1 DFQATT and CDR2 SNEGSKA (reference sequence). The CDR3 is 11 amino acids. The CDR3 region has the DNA TGCAGTGCCAACTCCCGGGAGACCCAGTACTTC. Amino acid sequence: CSANSRETQYF.

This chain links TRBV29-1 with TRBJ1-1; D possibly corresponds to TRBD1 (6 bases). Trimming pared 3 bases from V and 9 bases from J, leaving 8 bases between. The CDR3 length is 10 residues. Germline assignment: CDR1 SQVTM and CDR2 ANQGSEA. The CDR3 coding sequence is TGCAGCGTTGATCAGGGGCAAGCTTTCTTT. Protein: CSVDQGQAFF.

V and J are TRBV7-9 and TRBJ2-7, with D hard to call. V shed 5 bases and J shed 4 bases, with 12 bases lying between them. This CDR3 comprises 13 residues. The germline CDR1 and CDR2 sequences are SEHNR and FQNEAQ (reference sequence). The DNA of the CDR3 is TGTGCCAGCAGCCCCAACAATCCTTACGAGCAGTACTTC. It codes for CASSPNNPYEQYF.

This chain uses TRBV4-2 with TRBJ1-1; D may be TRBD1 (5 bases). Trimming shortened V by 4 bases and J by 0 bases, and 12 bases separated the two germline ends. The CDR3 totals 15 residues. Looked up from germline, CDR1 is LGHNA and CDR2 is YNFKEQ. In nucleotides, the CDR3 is TGTGCCAGCAGCCCCCGACCGACAGTGAACACTGAAGCTTTCTTT. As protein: CASSPRPTVNTEAFF.

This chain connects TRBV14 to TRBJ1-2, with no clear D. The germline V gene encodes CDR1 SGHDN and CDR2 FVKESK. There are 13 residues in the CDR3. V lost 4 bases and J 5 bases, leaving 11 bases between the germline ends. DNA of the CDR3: TGTGCCAGCAGCCCTTACAGAGGGTATGGCTACACCTTC. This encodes CASSPYRGYGYTF.

The CDR3 region has the DNA TGTGCCAGCAGTCCCGACAGGGCACGTGGGGGAGAGACCCAGTACTTC. Residues: CASSPDRARGGETQYF. This chain links TRBV6-2 or TRBV6-3 with TRBJ2-5, with 7 bases fitting TRBD1. CDR3 size: 16 residues. The ends lost 5 bases at V and 4 bases at J; junction bases unmatched: 13. Germline loops: CDR1 MNHEY, CDR2 SVGEGT.

The DNA of the CDR3 is TGTGCCAGCAGAGGGGGCAGGGGGTGGACTGAAGCTTTCTTT. It yields the protein CASRGGRGWTEAFF. The chain joins TRBV27 to TRBJ1-1; TRBD1 matches 7 bases. The CDR3 consists of 14 residues. V lost 6 bases, J lost 5 bases, and 9 bases stayed unmatched. Germline CDR1 reads MNHEY; CDR2 reads SMNVEV (reference sequence).

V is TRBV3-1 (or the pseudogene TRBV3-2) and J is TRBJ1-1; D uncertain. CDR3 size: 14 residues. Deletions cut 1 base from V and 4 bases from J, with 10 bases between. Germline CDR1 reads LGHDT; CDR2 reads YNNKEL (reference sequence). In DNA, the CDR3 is TGTGCCAGCAGCCAAGCCGGGTTGCGCACTGAAGCTTTCTTT. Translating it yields CASSQAGLRTEAFF.

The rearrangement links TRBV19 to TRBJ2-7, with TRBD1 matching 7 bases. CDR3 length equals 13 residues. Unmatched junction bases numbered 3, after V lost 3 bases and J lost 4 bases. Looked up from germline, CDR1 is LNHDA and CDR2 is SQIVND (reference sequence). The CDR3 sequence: CASSIGTVYEQYF. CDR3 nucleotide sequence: TGTGCCAGTAGTATCGGGACAGTTTACGAGCAGTACTTC.

The CDR3 DNA sequence: TGCAGCGTTGTGTCACCAAGTGTTAGCGGGGGGGCCTGGGATGAGCAGTTCTTC. Encoded protein: CSVVSPSVSGGAWDEQFF. The chain employs TRBV29-1 and TRBJ2-1; 11 bases match TRBD2. Germline V CDR1 and CDR2: SQVTM, ANQGSEA. The CDR3 covers 18 residues. The trim removed 4 bases at V and 8 bases at J, leaving 19 bases unmatched.

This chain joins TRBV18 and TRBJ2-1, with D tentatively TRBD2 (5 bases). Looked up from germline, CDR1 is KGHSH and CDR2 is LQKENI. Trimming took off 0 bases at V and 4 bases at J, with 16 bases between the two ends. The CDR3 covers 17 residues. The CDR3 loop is CASSPPDFVAAYNEQFF. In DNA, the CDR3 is TGTGCCAGCTCACCACCGGACTTCGTGGCAGCATACAATGAGCAGTTCTTC. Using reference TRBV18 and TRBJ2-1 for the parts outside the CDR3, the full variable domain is NAGVMQNPRHLVRRRGQEARLRCSPMKGHSHVYWYRQLPEEGLKFMVYLQKENIIDESGMPKERFSAEFPKEGPSILRIQQVVRGDSAAYFCASSPPDFVAAYNEQFFGPGTRLTVL.

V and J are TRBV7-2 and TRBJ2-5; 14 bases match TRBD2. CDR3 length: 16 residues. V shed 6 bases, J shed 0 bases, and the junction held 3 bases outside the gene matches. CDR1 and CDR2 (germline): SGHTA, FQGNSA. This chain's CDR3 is CASSWTSGGYQETQYF. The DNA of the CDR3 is TGTGCCAGCAGTTGGACTAGCGGGGGGTACCAAGAGACCCAGTACTTC.

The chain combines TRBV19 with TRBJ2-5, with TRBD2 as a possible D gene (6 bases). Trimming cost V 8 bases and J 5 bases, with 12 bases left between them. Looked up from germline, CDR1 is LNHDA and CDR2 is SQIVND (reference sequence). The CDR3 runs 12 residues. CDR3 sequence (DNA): TGTGCCAGTCGGAGGGGCCAGGAGACCCAGTACTTC. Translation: CASRRGQETQYF. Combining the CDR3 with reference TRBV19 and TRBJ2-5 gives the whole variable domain DGGITQSPKYLFRKEGQNVTLSCEQNLNHDAMYWYRQDPGQGLRLIYYSQIVNDFQKGDIAEGYSVSREKKESFPLTVTSAQKNPTAFYLCASRRGQETQYFGPGTRLLVL.

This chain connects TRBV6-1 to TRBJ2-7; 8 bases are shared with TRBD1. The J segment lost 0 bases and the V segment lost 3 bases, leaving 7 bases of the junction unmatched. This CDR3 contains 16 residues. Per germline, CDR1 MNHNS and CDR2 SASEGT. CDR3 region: CASSDPGQVSSYEQYF. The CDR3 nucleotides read TGTGCCAGCAGTGACCCGGGACAGGTGAGCTCCTACGAGCAGTACTTC.

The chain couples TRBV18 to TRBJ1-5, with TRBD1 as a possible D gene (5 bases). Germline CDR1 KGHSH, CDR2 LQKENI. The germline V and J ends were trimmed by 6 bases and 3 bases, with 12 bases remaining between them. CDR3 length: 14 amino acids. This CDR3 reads CASSLGLTNQPQHF. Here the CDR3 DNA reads TGTGCCAGCTCTCTGGGACTTACCAATCAGCCCCAGCATTTT.